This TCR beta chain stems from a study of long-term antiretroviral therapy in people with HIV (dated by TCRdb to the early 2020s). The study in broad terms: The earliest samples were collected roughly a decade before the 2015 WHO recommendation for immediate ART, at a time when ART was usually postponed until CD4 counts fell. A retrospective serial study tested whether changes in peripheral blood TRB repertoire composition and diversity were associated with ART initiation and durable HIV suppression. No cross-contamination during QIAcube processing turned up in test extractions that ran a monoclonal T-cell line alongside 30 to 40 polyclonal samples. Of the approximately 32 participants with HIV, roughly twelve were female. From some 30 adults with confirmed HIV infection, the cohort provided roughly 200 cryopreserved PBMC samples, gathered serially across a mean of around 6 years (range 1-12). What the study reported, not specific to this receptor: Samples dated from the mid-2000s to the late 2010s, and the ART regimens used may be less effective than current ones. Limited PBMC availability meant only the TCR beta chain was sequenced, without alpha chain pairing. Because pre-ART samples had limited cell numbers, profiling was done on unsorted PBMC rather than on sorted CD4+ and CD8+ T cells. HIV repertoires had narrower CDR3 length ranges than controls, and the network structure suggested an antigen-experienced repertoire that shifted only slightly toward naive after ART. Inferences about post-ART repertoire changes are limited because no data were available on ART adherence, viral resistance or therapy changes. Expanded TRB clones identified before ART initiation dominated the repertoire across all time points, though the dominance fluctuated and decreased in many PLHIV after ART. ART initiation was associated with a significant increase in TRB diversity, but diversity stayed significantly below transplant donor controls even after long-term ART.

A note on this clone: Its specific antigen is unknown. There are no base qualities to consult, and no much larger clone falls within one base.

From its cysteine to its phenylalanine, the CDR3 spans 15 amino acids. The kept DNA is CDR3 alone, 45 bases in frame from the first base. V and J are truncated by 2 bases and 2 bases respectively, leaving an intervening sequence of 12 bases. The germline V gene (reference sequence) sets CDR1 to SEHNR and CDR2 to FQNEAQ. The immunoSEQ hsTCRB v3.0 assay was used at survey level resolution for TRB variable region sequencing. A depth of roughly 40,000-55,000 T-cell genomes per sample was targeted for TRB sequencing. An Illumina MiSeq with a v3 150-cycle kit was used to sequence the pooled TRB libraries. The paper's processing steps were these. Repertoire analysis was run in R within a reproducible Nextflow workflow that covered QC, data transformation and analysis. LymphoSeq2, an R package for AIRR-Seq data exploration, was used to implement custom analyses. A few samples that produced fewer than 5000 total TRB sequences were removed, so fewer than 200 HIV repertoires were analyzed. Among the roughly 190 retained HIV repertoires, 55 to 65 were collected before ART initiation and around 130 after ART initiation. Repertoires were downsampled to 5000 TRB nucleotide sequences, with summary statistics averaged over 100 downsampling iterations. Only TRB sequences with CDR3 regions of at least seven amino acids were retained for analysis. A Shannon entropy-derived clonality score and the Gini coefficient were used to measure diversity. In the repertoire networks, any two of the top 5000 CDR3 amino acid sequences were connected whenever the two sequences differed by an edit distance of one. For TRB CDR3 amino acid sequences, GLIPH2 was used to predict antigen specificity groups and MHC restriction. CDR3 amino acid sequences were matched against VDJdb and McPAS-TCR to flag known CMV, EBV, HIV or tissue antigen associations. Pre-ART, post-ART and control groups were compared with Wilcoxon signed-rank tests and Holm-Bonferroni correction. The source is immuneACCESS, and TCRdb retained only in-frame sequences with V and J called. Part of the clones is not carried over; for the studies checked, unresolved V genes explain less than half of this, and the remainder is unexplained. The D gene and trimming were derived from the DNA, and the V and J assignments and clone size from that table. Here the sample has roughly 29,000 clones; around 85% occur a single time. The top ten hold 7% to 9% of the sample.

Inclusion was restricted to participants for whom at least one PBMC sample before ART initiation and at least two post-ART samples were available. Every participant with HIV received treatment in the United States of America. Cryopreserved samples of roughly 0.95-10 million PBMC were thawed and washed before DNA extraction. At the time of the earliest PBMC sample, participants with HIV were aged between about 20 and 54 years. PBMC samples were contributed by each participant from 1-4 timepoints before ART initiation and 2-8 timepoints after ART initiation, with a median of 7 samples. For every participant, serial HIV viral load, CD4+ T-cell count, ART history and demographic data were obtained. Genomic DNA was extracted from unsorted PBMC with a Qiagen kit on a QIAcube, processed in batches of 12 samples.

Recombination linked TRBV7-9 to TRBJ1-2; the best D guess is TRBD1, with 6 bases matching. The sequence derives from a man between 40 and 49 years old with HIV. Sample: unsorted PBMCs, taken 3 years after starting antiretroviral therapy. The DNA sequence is TGTGCCAGCAGCTTACCAGGACAGACAAACTATGGCTACACCTTC. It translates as CASSLPGQTNYGYTF.